The 15 T cell receptor beta chains below all came from one sample that was sequenced in a study of Graves' ophthalmopathy and Graves' hyperthyroidism. TCR beta CDR3 regions were amplified from RNA transcripts. First-round RT-PCR used HTBI primers; second-round multiplex PCR followed. TCRdb reprocessed the multiplex PCR reads with MiXCR, giving one entry per CDR3 protein. This sample has about 740,000 distinct CDR3 sequences; around 40% occur once, and the top ten carry roughly 45%. Source material: peripheral blood. These TCRs come from an adult man with Graves' ophthalmopathy.

The table lists this clonotype with a few counts. This sequence joins TRBV9 and TRBJ2-5, with 7 bases identical to TRBD2. After removal of 4 bases from V and 1 base from J, the junction contained 7 bases not matched to a gene. The CDR3 runs 15 residues. Germline V lookup: CDR1 SGDLS, CDR2 YYNGEE. CDR3 loop: CASSPGLPVQETQYF. The CDR3 nucleotides read TGTGCCAGCAGCCCGGGACTACCCGTCCAAGAGACCCAGTACTTC.

The J gene is TRBJ1-5, the V gene TRBV24-1, with D possibly being TRBD1 (5 bases). The CDR3 spans 13 residues. Germline V gene sequence: CDR1 KGHDR, CDR2 SFDVKD. The CDR3 DNA reads as TGTGCTAGGTCGGGGCCAGCAGGGCAGCCCCAGCATTTT. It translates to CARSGPAGQPQHF.

The chain links TRBV19 to TRBJ2-2, with D uncertain. With 3 bases removed from V and 4 bases from J, the gap between germline ends came to 6 bases. The CDR3 runs to 13 residues. CDR1 is LNHDA, CDR2 SQIVND, per germline (reference sequence). CDR3 sequence: CASSIDRTGELFF. The CDR3 bases are TGTGCCAGTAGTATTGACCGCACCGGGGAGCTGTTTTTT. Using reference TRBV19 and TRBJ2-2 for the parts outside the CDR3, the full variable domain is DGGITQSPKYLFRKEGQNVTLSCEQNLNHDAMYWYRQDPGQGLRLIYYSQIVNDFQKGDIAEGYSVSREKKESFPLTVTSAQKNPTAFYLCASSIDRTGELFFGEGSRLTVL.

The CDR3 nucleotides are TGCAGTGCTAGATCCGGATCACAGGGGGCAACCTACGAGCAGTACTTC. Translating it yields CSARSGSQGATYEQYF. The V gene is TRBV20-1, the J gene TRBJ2-7, with 9 nucleotides matching TRBD1. V dropped 2 bases and J dropped 2; count of bases not matched to a gene: 10. The germline V gene encodes CDR1 DFQATT and CDR2 SNEGSKA (reference sequence). This CDR3 spans 16 amino acids.

The chain joins TRBV25-1 to TRBJ2-2; possibly TRBD1 for D (5 bases). The CDR3 is 14 amino acids. Germline V gene sequence: CDR1 MGHDK, CDR2 SYGVNS. The ends were cut back, 6 bases at V and 3 bases at J, with 11 bases in the middle. CDR3 sequence reads: CASRGPGYTGELFF. The CDR3 bases are TGTGCCAGCAGGGGGCCAGGTTACACCGGGGAGCTGTTTTTT.

The V call is TRBV2, the J call TRBJ2-5; D may be TRBD2 (5 bases). Germline CDR1 SNHLY, CDR2 FYNNEI. The CDR3 contains 13 residues. Trimming left V 8 bases short and J 1 base short, with 11 bases between. CDR3 sequence reads: CASFGRAQETQYF. The CDR3 DNA is TGTGCCAGCTTTGGGAGAGCCCAAGAGACCCAGTACTTC. Together with reference TRBV2 and TRBJ2-5, the CDR3 gives the full variable domain: EPEVTQTPSHQVTQMGQEVILRCVPISNHLYFYWYRQILGQKVEFLVSFYNNEISEKSEIFDDQFSVERPDGSNFTLKIRSTKLEDSAMYFCASFGRAQETQYFGPGTRLLVL.

This clonotype was seen only a few times. J is TRBJ1-4 and V is TRBV7-9; possibly TRBD1 for D (5 bases). V was pared by 3 bases and J by 4 bases, with 9 bases between. CDR3 length: 14 residues. The germline V gene encodes CDR1 SEHNR and CDR2 FQNEAQ (reference sequence). The CDR3 loop is CASSLNGGNEKLFF. The CDR3 nucleotides are TGTGCCAGCAGCTTGAATGGGGGTAATGAAAAACTGTTTTTT.

This clonotype has more than one count but fewer than ten. The V call is TRBV20-1, the J call TRBJ1-5, with 7 positions matching TRBD1. The J segment lost 0 bases and the V segment lost 6 bases, leaving 5 bases of the junction unmatched. This CDR3 comprises 14 residues. CDR1 is DFQATT, CDR2 SNEGSKA, per germline (reference sequence). CDR3 in DNA: TGCAGTGCCCTCCACAGGGGTAGCAATCAGCCCCAGCATTTT. It translates to CSALHRGSNQPQHF.

V and J are TRBV7-8 and TRBJ1-4, with a possible D match to TRBD1 (6 bases). This CDR3 region has 16 residues. Germline lookup yields CDR1 SGHVS and CDR2 FQNEAQ. V lost 2 bases to trimming and J lost 0 bases, with 10 bases between them. In DNA, the CDR3 is TGTGCCAGCAGCTTATTCGGACAGCCAACTAATGAAAAACTGTTTTTT. It codes for CASSLFGQPTNEKLFF.

V and J are TRBV19 and TRBJ2-5; 9 bases align to TRBD1. Germline V gives CDR1 LNHDA, CDR2 SQIVND (reference sequence). CDR3 size: 15 residues. V was pared by 4 bases and J by 6 bases, with 9 bases of the junction left unmatched. CDR3 region: CASSNPDRGGQTQYF. Here the CDR3 DNA reads TGTGCCAGTAGTAACCCCGACAGGGGGGGACAGACCCAGTACTTC. The entire variable domain, with the rest obtained from reference TRBV19 and TRBJ2-5, is as follows: DGGITQSPKYLFRKEGQNVTLSCEQNLNHDAMYWYRQDPGQGLRLIYYSQIVNDFQKGDIAEGYSVSREKKESFPLTVTSAQKNPTAFYLCASSNPDRGGQTQYFGPGTRLLVL.

The rearrangement uses TRBV15 and TRBJ2-7, with 7 bases that match TRBD1. With 3 bases clipped from V and 5 bases from J, the junction kept 7 bases outside the gene matches. CDR3 length: 14 amino acids. From germline, CDR1 is LNHNV and CDR2 YYDKDF (reference sequence). CDR3 region: CATSSPRQGHEQYF. CDR3 sequence (DNA): TGTGCCACCAGCAGCCCTAGACAGGGTCACGAGCAGTACTTC.

The chain recombines TRBV2 with TRBJ1-1, with D possibly matching TRBD1 (5 bases). The germline V gene has CDR1 SNHLY and CDR2 FYNNEI. The ends were cut back, 0 bases at V and 7 bases at J, with 36 bases in the middle. The CDR3 runs 22 residues. CDR3 sequence (DNA): TGTGCCAGCAGTGAAGCCCTTAGCGGGTTGGTCACGACAGAACCCCTGAATGGTGAAGCTTTCTTT. It yields the protein CASSEALSGLVTTEPLNGEAFF.

This clonotype was seen only a few times. The rearrangement links TRBV6-5 to TRBJ2-5, with TRBD2 matching over 14 bases. The CDR3 has 16 amino acids. The germline V gene encodes CDR1 MNHEY and CDR2 SVGAGI. V shed 6 bases and J 5 bases; nucleotides not matched to a gene: 8. The DNA of the CDR3 is TGTGCCAGCAGCGCGACTAGCGGGGGGGCACAGGAGACCCAGTACTTC. Translated: CASSATSGGAQETQYF.

This clonotype was picked up one time. A much larger clone differs from this one at a single base, so this may be a read error. The V and J genes are TRBV7-2 and TRBJ2-7; either TRBD1 or TRBD2 may fit D (5 bases each). This CDR3 is built from 11 residues. The germline CDR1 and CDR2 sequences are SGHTA and FQGNSA. The CDR3 DNA reads as TGTGACAGCAGCGCGTGGGGGGAGCAGTACTTC. This encodes CDSSAWGEQYF.

This clonotype has only a few counts. The rearrangement uses TRBV10-3 and TRBJ2-5; D may be TRBD1 (5 bases). Trimming shortened V by 10 bases and J by 0 bases, and 15 bases separated the two germline ends. Germline V gene lookup returns CDR1 ENHRY and CDR2 SYGVKD. The CDR3 is made up of 14 amino acids. CDR3 protein: CASRVQEYQETQYF. In nucleotides, the CDR3 is TGTGCCAGCCGCGTACAGGAGTACCAAGAGACCCAGTACTTC.